Sequencing of this T cell receptor beta chain was carried out in a study of regulatory T cells in long-lasting Graves disease. V lost 6 bases to trimming and J lost 6 bases, with 20 bases between them. This CDR3 is 15 amino acids long. Germline assignment: CDR1 MDHEN and CDR2 SYDVKM. Arm-PCR of CDR3 regions with iRepertoire HTBI primers generated TCR beta libraries. TCRdb re-derived calls from the multiplex PCR reads in MiXCR, one entry per CDR3 protein. The sample has roughly 300,000 distinct CDR3 sequences, roughly 21% seen once. The time point denotes: persistent/refractory GD, antithyroid drugs over 5 years with positive TRAb. PBMCs were the source of the RNA used for TCR sequencing.

The genes are TRBV28 and TRBJ1-1, with TRBD1 as a possible D gene (6 bases). The sample here was peripheral blood mononuclear cells (PBMCs), taken when the disease was refractory, from a patient treated with antithyroid drugs. This clonotype originated in a female donor with Graves disease. The CDR3 protein is CASSSPGGSSAEAFF. The CDR3 nucleotides are TGTGCCAGCAGCTCCCCGGGGGGCTCGTCAGCTGAAGCTTTCTTT. Using reference TRBV28 and TRBJ1-1 for the parts outside the CDR3, the full variable domain is DVKVTQSSRYLVKRTGEKVFLECVQDMDHENMFWYRQDPGLGLRLIYFSYDVKMKEKGDIPEGYSVSREKKERFSLILESASTNQTSMYLCASSSPGGSSAEAFFGQGTRLTVV.